These T cell receptor beta chains were read from a single sample in a study of identical twins. MiXCR, applied by TCRdb to the 5' RACE reads, yields one record per CDR3 protein. The data hold about 700,000 distinct CDR3 sequences, with about 9.4% observed a single time. These same records also appear under a second study, on yellow fever vaccine responses in identical twins.

Sequencing used PBMCs. The receptors derive from a woman between 18 and 29 years old in good health. The conserved cysteine and the conserved F or W are not part of the CDR3 here. Fields, in order: CDR3 length, V gene, clone size, J gene, CDR3 protein. Size tells how often a clone was seen (once, few, many) or the class of an expanded clone, and some rows leave it out.

cdr3_length: 11; v_call: TRBV5-5; clone_size: many; j_call: TRBJ2-3; cdr3_aa: ASSADVTDTQY
cdr3_length: 12; v_call: TRBV11-2; clone_size: few; j_call: TRBJ2-1; cdr3_aa: ASSLWTANNEQF
cdr3_length: 14; v_call: TRBV4-3; clone_size: few; j_call: TRBJ2-1; cdr3_aa: ASSQGLVAGAREQF
cdr3_length: 15; v_call: TRBV12-3/TRBV12-4; clone_size: few; j_call: TRBJ2-6; cdr3_aa: ASSDRGGSSGANVLT
cdr3_length: 14; v_call: TRBV2; clone_size: few; j_call: TRBJ2-1; cdr3_aa: ASSGPGTPMGNEQF
cdr3_length: 15; v_call: TRBV4-1; clone_size: few; j_call: TRBJ2-5; cdr3_aa: ASSQVLASTSQETQY
cdr3_length: 15; v_call: TRBV9; clone_size: .; j_call: TRBJ2-5; cdr3_aa: ASSVDPSGGLQETQY
cdr3_length: 18; v_call: TRBV10-3; clone_size: .; j_call: TRBJ2-5; cdr3_aa: AISVKSRGLAGGGQETQY
cdr3_length: 12; v_call: TRBV7-2; clone_size: few; j_call: TRBJ2-2; cdr3_aa: ASSSSGADGELF
cdr3_length: 15; v_call: TRBV6-5; clone_size: few; j_call: TRBJ2-3; cdr3_aa: ASSFFVLGGRGDTQY
cdr3_length: 12; v_call: TRBV6-1; clone_size: .; j_call: TRBJ2-2; cdr3_aa: ASKSGRNTGELF
cdr3_length: 14; v_call: TRBV5-1; clone_size: .; j_call: TRBJ2-1; cdr3_aa: ASTQDPGGDYNEQF
cdr3_length: 11; v_call: TRBV20-1; clone_size: few; j_call: TRBJ1-2; cdr3_aa: SAKETLYYGYT
cdr3_length: 12; v_call: TRBV3-1; clone_size: many; j_call: TRBJ1-6; cdr3_aa: ASSQGTGNSPLH